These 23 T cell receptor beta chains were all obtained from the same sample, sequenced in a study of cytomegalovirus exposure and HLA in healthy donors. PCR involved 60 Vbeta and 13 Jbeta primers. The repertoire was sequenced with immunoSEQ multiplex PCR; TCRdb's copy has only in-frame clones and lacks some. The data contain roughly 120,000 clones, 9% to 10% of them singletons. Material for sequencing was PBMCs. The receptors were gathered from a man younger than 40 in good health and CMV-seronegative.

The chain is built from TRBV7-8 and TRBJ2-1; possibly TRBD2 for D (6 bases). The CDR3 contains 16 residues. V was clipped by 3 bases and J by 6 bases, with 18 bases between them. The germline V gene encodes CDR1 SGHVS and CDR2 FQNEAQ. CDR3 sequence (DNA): TGTGCCAGCAGCTTGGAGGGGTTTGCGGCTGGCAATGAGCAGTTCTTC. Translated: CASSLEGFAAGNEQFF.

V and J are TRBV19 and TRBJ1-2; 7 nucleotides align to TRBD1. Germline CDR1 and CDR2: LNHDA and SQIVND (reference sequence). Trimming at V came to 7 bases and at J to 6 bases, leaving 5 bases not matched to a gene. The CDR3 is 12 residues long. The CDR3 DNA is TGTGCCAGTACCACGACAGGGAATGGCTACACCTTC. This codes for CASTTTGNGYTF.

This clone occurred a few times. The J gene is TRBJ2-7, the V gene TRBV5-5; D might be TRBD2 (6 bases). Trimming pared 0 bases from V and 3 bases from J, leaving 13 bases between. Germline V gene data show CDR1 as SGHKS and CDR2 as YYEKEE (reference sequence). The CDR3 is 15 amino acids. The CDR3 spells CASSLAGSLYYEQYF. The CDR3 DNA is TGTGCCAGCAGCTTGGCCGGGAGCCTATACTACGAGCAGTACTTC.

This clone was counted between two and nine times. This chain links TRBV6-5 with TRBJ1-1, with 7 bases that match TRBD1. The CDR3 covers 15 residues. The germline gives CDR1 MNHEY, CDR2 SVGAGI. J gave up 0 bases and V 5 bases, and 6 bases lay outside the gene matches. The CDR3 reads CASSIGTVMNTEAFF. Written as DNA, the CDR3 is TGTGCCAGCAGTATCGGGACAGTTATGAACACTGAAGCTTTCTTT.

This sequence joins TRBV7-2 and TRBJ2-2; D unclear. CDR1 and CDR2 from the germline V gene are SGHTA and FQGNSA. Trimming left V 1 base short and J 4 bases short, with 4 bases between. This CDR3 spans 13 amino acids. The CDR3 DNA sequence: TGTGCCAGCAGCTTAGAGAGCACCGGGGAGCTGTTTTTT. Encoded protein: CASSLESTGELFF.

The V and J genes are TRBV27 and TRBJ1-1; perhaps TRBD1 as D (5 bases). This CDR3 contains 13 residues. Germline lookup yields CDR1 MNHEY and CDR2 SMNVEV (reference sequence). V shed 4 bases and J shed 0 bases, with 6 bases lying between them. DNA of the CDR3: TGTGCCAGCAGTTCGACAGTGAACACTGAAGCTTTCTTT. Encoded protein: CASSSTVNTEAFF.

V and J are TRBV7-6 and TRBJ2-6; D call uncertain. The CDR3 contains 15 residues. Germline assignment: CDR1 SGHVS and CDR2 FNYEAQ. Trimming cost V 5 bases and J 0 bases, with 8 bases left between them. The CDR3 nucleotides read TGTGCCAGCAGCCCCCAGGTCTCTGGGGCCAACGTCCTGACTTTC. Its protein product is CASSPQVSGANVLTF. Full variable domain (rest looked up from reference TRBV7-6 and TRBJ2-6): GAGVSQSPRYKVTKRGQDVALRCDPISGHVSLYWYRQALGQGPEFLTYFNYEAQQDKSGLPNDRFSAERPEGSISTLTIQRTEQRDSAMYRCASSPQVSGANVLTFGAGSRLTVL.

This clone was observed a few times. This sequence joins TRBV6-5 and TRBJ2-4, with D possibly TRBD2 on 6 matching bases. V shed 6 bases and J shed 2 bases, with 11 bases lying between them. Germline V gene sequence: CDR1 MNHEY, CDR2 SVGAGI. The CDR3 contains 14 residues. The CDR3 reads CASRRGGTKNIQYF. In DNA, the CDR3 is TGTGCCAGCAGAAGGGGCGGGACCAAAAACATTCAGTACTTC.

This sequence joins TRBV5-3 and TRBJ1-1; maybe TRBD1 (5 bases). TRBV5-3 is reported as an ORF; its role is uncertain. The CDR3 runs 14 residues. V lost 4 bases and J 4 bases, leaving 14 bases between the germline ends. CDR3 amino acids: CARSPTAWGTEAFF. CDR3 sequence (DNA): TGTGCCAGAAGCCCGACAGCATGGGGCACTGAAGCTTTCTTT.

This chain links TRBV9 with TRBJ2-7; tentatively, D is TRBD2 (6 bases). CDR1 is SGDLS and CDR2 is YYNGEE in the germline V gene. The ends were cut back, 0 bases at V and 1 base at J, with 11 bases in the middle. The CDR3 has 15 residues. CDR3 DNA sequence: TGTGCCAGCAGCGTAGGTGGGGCGGGATCCTACGAGCAGTACTTC. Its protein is CASSVGGAGSYEQYF.

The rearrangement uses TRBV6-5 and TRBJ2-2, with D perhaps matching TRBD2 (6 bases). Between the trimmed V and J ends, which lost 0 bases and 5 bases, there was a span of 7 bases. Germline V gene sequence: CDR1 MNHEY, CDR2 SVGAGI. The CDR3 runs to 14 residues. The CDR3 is CASSYSEGTGELFF. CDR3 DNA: TGTGCCAGCAGTTACTCGGAGGGTACCGGGGAGCTGTTTTTT.

CDR3 protein: CASTDTGGVTSTDTQYF. The CDR3 nucleotides read TGTGCCAGTACCGACACGGGAGGGGTTACTAGCACAGATACGCAGTATTTT. The chain has TRBV19 and TRBJ2-3; 8 nucleotides line up with TRBD2. The CDR3 has 17 amino acids. J lost 0 bases, V lost 7 bases, and 12 bases had no gene match. Germline V gene data show CDR1 as LNHDA and CDR2 as SQIVND (reference sequence). Complete variable domain (other parts from reference TRBV19 and TRBJ2-3): DGGITQSPKYLFRKEGQNVTLSCEQNLNHDAMYWYRQDPGQGLRLIYYSQIVNDFQKGDIAEGYSVSREKKESFPLTVTSAQKNPTAFYLCASTDTGGVTSTDTQYFGPGTRLTVL.

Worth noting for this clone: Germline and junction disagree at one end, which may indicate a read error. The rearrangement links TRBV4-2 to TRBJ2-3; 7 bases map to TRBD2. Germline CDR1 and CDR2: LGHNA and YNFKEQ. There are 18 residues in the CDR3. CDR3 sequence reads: CASGQAREGPHSTDTQYF. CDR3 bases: TGTGCCAGCGGCCAGGCCAGGGAGGGCCCTCATAGCACAGATACGCAGTATTTT.

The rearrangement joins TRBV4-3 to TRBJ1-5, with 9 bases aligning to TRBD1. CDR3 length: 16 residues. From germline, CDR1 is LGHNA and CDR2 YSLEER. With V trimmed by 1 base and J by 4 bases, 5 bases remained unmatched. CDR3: CASSQGAGQGNQPQHF. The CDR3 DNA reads TGCGCCAGCAGCCAAGGGGCCGGACAGGGGAATCAGCCCCAGCATTTT.

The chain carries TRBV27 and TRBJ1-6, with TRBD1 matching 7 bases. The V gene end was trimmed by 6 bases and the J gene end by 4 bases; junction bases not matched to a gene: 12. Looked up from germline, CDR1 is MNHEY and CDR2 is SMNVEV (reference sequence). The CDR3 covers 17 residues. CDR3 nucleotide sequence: TGTGCCAGCAGATCGCGAGGGACAGCTAATTATAATTCACCCCTCCACTTT. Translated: CASRSRGTANYNSPLHF.

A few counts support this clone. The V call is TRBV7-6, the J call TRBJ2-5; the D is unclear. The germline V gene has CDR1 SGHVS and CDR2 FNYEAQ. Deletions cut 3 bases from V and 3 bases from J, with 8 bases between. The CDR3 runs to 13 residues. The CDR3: CASSLNREETQYF. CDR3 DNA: TGTGCCAGCAGCTTGAACCGGGAAGAGACCCAGTACTTC.

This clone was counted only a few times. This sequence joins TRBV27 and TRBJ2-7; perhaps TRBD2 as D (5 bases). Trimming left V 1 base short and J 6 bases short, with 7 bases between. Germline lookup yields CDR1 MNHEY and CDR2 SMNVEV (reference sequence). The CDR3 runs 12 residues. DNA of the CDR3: TGTGCCAGCAGTTTATTTGCGGGCGAGCAGTACTTC. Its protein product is CASSLFAGEQYF.

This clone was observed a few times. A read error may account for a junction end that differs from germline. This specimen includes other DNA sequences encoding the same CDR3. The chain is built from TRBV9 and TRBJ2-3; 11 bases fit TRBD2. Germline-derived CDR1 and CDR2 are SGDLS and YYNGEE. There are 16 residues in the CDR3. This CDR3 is CASSASLAGAGDTQYF. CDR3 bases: TGTGCCAGCAGCGCGTCACTAGCGGGAGCGGGAGATACACAGTATTTT.

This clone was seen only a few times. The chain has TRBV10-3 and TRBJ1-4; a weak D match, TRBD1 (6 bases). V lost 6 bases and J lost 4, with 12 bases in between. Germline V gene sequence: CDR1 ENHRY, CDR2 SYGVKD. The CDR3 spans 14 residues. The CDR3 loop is CAISRGGGNEKLFF. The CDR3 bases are TGTGCCATCAGCAGGGGTGGGGGTAATGAAAAACTGTTTTTT.

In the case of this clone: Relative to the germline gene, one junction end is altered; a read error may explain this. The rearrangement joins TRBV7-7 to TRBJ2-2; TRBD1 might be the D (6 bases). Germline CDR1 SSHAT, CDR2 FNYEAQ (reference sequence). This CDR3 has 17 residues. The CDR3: CASSPRDRPANTGELFF. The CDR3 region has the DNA TGTGCTAGCAGCCCCAGAGACAGGCCCGCGAACACCGGGGAGCTGTTTTTT.

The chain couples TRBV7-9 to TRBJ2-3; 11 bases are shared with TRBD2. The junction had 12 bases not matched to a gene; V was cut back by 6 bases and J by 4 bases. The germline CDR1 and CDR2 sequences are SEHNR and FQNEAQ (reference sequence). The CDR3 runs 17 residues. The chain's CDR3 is CASSPPGTSGRADTQYF. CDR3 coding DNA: TGTGCCAGCAGTCCCCCCGGGACTAGCGGAAGGGCAGATACGCAGTATTTT.

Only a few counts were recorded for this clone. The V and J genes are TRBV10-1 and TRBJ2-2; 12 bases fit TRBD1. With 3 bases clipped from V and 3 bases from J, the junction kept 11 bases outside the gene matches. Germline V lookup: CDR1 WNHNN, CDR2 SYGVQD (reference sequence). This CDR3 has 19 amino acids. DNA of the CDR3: TGCGCCAGCAGTGAAACGGGACAGGGGGCCCTTGGTTACACCGGGGAGCTGTTTTTT. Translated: CASSETGQGALGYTGELFF.

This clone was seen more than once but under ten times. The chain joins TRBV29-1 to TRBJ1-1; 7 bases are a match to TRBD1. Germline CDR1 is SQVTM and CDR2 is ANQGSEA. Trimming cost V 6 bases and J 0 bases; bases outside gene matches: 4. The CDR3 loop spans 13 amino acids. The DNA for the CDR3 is TGCAGCGTGTCCGGGACAGTGAACACTGAAGCTTTCTTT. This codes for CSVSGTVNTEAFF.